The 2 T cell receptor beta chains reported below all come from one sample, sequenced in a study of technical replicates of blood from a handful of donors. Clones were sequenced by immunoSEQ multiplex PCR, and TCRdb holds only the in-frame ones, with some missing. The sample has more than 45,000 clones, roughly 91% seen once. Sequences were obtained from PBMCs. The source of these receptors is a human donor in good health. Some clones in this sample may be carry-over from other donors' samples.

The chain couples TRBV27 to TRBJ2-1; TRBD2 agrees at 11 bases. V dropped 6 bases and J dropped 2; count of bases not matched to a gene: 3. Germline values: CDR1 MNHEY, CDR2 SMNVEV (reference sequence). The CDR3 length is 15 residues. This CDR3 is CASSLAGGTYNEQFF. In DNA form, the CDR3 reads TGTGCCAGCAGCCTAGCGGGGGGCACCTACAATGAGCAGTTCTTC.

The chain employs TRBV2 and TRBJ1-2; TRBD1 agrees at 8 bases. The ends lost 6 bases at V and 4 bases at J; junction bases unmatched: 7. Germline V CDR1 and CDR2: SNHLY, FYNNEI. This CDR3 has 14 amino acids. The CDR3 nucleotides read TGTGCCAGCAGAAGACAGGGGAGCGGCTATGGCTACACCTTC. It codes for CASRRQGSGYGYTF.